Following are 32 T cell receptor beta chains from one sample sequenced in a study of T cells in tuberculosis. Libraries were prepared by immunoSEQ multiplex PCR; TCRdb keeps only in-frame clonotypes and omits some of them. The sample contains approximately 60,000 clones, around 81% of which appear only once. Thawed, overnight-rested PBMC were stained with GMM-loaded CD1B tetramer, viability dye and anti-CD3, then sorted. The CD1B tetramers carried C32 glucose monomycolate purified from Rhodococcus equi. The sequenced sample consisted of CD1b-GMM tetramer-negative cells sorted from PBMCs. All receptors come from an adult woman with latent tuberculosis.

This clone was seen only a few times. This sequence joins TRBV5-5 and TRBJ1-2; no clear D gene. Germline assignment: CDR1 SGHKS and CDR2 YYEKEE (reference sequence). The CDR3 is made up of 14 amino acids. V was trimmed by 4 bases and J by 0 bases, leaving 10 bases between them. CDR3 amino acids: CASSGLYPNYGYTF. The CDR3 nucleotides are TGTGCCAGCAGCGGACTTTATCCTAACTATGGCTACACCTTC.

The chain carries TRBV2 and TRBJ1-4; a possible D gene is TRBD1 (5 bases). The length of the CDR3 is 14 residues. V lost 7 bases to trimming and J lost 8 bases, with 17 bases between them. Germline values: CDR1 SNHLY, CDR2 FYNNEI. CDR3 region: CASTLRGRNEKLFF. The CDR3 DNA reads TGTGCCAGCACCTTGCGGGGGAGGAACGAAAAACTGTTTTTT.

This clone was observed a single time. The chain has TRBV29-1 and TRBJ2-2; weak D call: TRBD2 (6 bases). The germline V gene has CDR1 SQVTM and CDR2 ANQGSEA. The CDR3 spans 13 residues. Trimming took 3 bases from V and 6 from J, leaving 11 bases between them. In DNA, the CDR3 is TGCAGCGTTGAGAAGGGACTGGCCGGGGAGCTGTTTTTT. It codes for CSVEKGLAGELFF.

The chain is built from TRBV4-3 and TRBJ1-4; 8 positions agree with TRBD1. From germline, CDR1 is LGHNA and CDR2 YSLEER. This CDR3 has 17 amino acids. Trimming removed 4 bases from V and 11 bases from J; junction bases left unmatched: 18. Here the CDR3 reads CASSPLDPGTGLKKLFF. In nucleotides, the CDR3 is TGCGCCAGCAGCCCATTAGACCCGGGGACAGGCCTGAAGAAACTGTTTTTT.

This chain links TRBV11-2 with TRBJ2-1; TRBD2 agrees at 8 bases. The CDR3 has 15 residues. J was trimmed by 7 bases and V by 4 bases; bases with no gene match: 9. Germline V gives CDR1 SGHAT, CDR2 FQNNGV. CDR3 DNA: TGTGCCAGCAGCTCCTCAGGACAGCGGGGGAATGAGCAGTTCTTC. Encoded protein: CASSSSGQRGNEQFF. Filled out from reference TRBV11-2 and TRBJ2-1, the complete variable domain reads EAGVAQSPRYKIIEKRQSVAFWCNPISGHATLYWYQQILGQGPKLLIQFQNNGVVDDSQLPKDRFSAERLKGVDSTLKIQPAKLEDSAVYLCASSSSGQRGNEQFFGPGTRLTVL.

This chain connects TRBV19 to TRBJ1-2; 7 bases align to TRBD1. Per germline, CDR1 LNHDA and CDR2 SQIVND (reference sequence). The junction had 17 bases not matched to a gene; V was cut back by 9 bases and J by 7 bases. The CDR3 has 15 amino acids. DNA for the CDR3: TGTGCCAGCACAGGGGACCACACACACCGACGTGGCTACACCTTC. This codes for CASTGDHTHRRGYTF.

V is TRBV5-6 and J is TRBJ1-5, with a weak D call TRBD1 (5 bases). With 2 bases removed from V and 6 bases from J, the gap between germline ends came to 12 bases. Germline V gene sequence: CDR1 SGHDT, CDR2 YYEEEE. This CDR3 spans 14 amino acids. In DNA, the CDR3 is TGTGCCAGCAGCTTTGAGGGGAGGGTTCAGCCCCAGCATTTT. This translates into CASSFEGRVQPQHF.

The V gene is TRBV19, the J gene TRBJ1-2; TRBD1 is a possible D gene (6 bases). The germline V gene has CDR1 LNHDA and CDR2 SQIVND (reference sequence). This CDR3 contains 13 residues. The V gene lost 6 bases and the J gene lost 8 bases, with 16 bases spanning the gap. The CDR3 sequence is CASSRDTWGGYTF. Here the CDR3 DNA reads TGTGCCAGTAGCCGGGACACCTGGGGCGGCTACACCTTC.

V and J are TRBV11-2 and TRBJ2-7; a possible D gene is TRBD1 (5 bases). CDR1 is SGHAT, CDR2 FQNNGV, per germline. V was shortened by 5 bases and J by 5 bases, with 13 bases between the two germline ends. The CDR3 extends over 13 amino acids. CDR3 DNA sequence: TGTGCCAGCAGCCGCACGGTAGGGGACGAGCAGTACTTC. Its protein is CASSRTVGDEQYF.

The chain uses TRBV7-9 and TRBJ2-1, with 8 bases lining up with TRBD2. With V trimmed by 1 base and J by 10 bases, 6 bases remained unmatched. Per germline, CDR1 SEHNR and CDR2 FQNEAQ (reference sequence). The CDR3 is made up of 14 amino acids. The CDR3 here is CASSLGLAGKEQFF. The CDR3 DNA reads TGTGCCAGCAGCTTAGGGTTAGCGGGAAAGGAGCAGTTCTTC. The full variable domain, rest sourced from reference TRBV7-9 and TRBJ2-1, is DTGVSQNPRHKITKRGQNVTFRCDPISEHNRLYWYRQTLGQGPEFLTYFQNEAQLEKSRLLSDRFSAERPKGSFSTLEIQRTEQGDSAMYLCASSLGLAGKEQFFGPGTRLTVL.

In DNA form, the CDR3 reads TGTGCCAGCAGTTATACCGGGACAGGGAGTCATCGGCCCCAGCATTTT. Translation gives CASSYTGTGSHRPQHF. The chain is built from TRBV28 and TRBJ1-5, with 9 bases aligning to TRBD1. Germline V gives CDR1 MDHEN, CDR2 SYDVKM. Unmatched junction bases numbered 13, after V lost 4 bases and J lost 9 bases. There are 16 residues in the CDR3.

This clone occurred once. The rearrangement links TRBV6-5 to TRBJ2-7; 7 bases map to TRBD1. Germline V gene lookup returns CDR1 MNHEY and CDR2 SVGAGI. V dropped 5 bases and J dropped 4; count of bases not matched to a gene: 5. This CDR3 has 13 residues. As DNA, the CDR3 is TGTGCCAGCAGTCACGACAGGGTATACGAGCAGTACTTC. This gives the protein CASSHDRVYEQYF.

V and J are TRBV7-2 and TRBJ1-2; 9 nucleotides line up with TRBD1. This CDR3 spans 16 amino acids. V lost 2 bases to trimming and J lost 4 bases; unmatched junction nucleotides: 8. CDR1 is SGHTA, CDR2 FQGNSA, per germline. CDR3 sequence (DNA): TGTGCCAGCAGCTTAAAGGTCGACAGGGGGTCCTATGGCTACACCTTC. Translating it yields CASSLKVDRGSYGYTF.

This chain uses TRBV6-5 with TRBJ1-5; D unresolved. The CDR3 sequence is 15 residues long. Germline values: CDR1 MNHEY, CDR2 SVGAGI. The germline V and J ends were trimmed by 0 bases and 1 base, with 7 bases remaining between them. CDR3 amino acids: CASSYSRRSNQPQHF. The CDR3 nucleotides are TGTGCCAGCAGTTACTCGCGGCGGAGCAATCAGCCCCAGCATTTT.

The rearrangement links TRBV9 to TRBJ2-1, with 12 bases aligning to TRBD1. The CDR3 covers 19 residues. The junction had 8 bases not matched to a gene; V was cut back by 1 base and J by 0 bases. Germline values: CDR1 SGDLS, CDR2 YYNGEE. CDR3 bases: TGTGCCAGCAGCGTAAGGGACAGGGGGCTGACTAGCTCCTACAATGAGCAGTTCTTC. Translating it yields CASSVRDRGLTSSYNEQFF.

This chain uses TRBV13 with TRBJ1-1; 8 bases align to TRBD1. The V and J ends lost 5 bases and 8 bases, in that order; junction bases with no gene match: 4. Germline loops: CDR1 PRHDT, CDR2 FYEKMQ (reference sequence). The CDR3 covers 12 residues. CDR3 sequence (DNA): TGTGCCAGCAGCCTTGGACAGGGAGAAGCTTTCTTT. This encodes CASSLGQGEAFF.

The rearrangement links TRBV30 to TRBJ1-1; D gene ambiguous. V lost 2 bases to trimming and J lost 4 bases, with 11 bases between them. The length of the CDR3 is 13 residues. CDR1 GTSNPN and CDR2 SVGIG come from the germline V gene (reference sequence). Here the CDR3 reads CAWSLGRSTEAFF. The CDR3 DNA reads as TGTGCCTGGAGTTTAGGGAGGAGCACTGAAGCTTTCTTT.

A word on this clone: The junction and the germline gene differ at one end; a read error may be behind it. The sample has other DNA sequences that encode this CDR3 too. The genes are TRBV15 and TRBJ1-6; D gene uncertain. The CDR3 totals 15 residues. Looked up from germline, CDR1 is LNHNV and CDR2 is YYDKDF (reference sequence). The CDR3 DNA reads TGTGCCACCAGCAGAGTATCCGGGGAAAATTCCCCCCTCCACTTT. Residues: CATSRVSGENSPLHF.

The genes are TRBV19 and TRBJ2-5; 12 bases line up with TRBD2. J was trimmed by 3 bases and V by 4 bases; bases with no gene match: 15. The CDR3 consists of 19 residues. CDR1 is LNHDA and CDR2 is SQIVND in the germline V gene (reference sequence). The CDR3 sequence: CASSRASGRAGSGKETQYF. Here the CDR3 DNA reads TGTGCCAGTAGTAGAGCTAGCGGGAGGGCCGGGTCGGGGAAAGAGACCCAGTACTTC.

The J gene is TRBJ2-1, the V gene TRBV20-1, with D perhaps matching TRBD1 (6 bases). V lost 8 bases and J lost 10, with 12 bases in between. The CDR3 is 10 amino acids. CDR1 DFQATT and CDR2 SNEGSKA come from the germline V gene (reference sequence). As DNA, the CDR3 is TGCAGTTCATCCGGGACAGAGCAGTTCTTC. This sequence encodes CSSSGTEQFF.

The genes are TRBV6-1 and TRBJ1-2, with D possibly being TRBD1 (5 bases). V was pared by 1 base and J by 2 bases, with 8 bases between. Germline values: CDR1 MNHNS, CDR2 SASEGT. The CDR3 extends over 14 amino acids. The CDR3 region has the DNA TGTGCCAGCAGTGAAGGTGGGGGGAACTATGGCTACACCTTC. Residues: CASSEGGGNYGYTF.

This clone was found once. The CDR3 loop reads CASSTPGQGFHGYTF. In DNA, the CDR3 is TGTGCCAGCAGTACACCGGGACAGGGATTCCATGGCTACACCTTC. This chain joins TRBV6-5 and TRBJ1-2; 9 bases map to TRBD1. This CDR3 is 15 amino acids long. V lost 5 bases to trimming and J lost 6 bases; unmatched junction nucleotides: 10. CDR1 is MNHEY and CDR2 is SVGAGI in the germline V gene.

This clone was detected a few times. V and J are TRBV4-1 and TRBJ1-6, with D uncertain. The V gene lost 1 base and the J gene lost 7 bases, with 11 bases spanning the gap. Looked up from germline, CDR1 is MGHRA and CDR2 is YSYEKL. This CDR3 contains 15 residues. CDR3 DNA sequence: TGCGCCAGCAGCCAAGTTGGAGTGAGGAATTCACCCCTCCACTTT. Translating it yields CASSQVGVRNSPLHF.

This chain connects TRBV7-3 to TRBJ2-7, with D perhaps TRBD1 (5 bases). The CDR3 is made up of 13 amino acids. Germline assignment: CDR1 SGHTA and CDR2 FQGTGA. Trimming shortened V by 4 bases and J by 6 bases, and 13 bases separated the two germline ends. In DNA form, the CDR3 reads TGTGCCAGCAGCTCCCAGGGCCTGGGCGAGCAGTACTTC. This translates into CASSSQGLGEQYF.

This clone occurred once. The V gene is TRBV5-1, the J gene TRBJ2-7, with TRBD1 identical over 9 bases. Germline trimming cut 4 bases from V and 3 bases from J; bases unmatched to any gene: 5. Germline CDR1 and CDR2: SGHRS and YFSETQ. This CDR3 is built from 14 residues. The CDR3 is CASSNQGQGYEQYF. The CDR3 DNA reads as TGCGCCAGCAGCAACCAGGGACAGGGCTACGAGCAGTACTTC.

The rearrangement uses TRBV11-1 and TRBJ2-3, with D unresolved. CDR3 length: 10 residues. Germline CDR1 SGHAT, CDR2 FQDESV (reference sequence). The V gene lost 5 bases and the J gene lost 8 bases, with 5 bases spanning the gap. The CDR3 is CASSLSTQYF. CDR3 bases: TGTGCCAGCAGCCTTAGTACGCAGTATTTT.

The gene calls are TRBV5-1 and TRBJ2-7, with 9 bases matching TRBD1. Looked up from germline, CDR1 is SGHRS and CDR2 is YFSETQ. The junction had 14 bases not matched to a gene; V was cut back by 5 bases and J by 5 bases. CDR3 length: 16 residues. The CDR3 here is CASRQHQQGASDEQYF. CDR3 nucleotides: TGCGCCAGCAGACAGCACCAACAGGGGGCGTCGGACGAGCAGTACTTC.

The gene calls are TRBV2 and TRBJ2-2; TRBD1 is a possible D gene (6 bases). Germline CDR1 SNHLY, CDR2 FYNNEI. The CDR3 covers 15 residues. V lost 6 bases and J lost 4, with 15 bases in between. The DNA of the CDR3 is TGTGCCAGCAGGCACCGGGACACCCTCACCGGGGAGCTGTTTTTT. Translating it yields CASRHRDTLTGELFF.

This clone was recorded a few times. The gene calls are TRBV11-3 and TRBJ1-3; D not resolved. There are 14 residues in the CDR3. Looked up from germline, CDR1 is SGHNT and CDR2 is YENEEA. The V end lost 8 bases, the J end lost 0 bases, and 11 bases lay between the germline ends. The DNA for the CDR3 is TGTGCCAGCTCCAGCACAGTCTCTGGAAACACCATATATTTT. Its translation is CASSSTVSGNTIYF.

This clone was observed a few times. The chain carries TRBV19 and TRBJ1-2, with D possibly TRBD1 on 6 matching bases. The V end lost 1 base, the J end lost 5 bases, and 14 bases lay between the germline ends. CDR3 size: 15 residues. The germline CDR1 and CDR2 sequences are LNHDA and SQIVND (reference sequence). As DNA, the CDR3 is TGTGCCAGTAGTATAGTGGGACGGGACACGTATGGCTACACCTTC. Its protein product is CASSIVGRDTYGYTF.

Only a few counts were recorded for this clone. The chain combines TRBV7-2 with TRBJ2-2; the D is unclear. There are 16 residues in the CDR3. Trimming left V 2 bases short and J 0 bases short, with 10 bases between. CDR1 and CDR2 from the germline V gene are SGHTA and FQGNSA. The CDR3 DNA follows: TGTGCCAGCAGCTTATACGGCGGAGCGAACACCGGGGAGCTGTTTTTT. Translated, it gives CASSLYGGANTGELFF.

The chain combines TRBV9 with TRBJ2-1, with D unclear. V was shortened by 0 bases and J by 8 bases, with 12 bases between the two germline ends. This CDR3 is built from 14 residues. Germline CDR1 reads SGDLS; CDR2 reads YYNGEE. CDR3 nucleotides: TGTGCCAGCAGCGTAGGGGCTTCCGTTGATGAGCAGTTCTTC. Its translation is CASSVGASVDEQFF.